The T cell receptor (beta chain) described here comes from a study of identical twins. Study-level results: In cord blood, abundant beta clonotypes had fewer insertions; memory showed no trend. Alpha sequences that were out-of-frame and twin-shared showed an excess of low generation probability.

No donor was unhealthy or non-Caucasian. CDR3 size: 15 residues. In germline, CDR1 is ENHRY, CDR2 SYGVKD. V gave up 3 bases and J gave up 5 bases; unmatched junction bases: 7. Each CDR3 protein is one row after TCRdb ran MiXCR on the 5' RACE reads. The data show 250,000 to 350,000 distinct CDR3 sequences, with roughly 8.6% seen just once and approximately 2% held by the top ten. This clonotype was counted ten times or more. The antigen is unknown. The data also belong to a second study, concerning yellow fever vaccine responses in identical twins.

The origin of this receptor is a woman younger than 35 in good health. The sequencing input was memory (CD45RO+) T cells sorted from blood. The chain couples TRBV10-3 to TRBJ2-1; TRBD1 agrees at 7 bases. CDR3 DNA sequence: TGTGCCATCAGTGATTCGGGACAGACTAACAATGAGCAGTTCTTC. Amino acids: CAISDSGQTNNEQFF.